Listed below are T cell receptor beta chains from one sample, sequenced in a study of blood T cell repertoires in COVID-19. TCRdb keeps only in-frame clones here, not all; method: immunoSEQ multiplex PCR. The sample gives under 55,000 clones, about nine tenths of which show up once; roughly an eighth is in the top ten. Sample: peripheral blood. These receptors were obtained from a human donor in a cohort sampled during active COVID-19. The CDR3 runs from the conserved cysteine through the conserved F or W. The order of the fields is D gene, V gene, clone size, J gene, CDR3 DNA, CDR3 protein. A D gene is named only where the DNA matches it firmly. Part of the rows lack a size; the others show once, few, many or a class for expanded clones.

>.|TRBV30|.|TRBJ1-5
TGTGCCTGGAGGGGAGAGGGATCTTACAATCAGCCCCAGCATTTT
CAWRGEGSYNQPQHF
>.|TRBV18|.|TRBJ2-3
TGTGCCAGCTCCCAACAGGATTCAGATACGCAGTATTTT
CASSQQDSDTQYF
>TRBD2|TRBV7-9|.|TRBJ2-3
TGTGCCAGCAGCTTGGGGCTAGCGGGGCGCACAGATACGCAGTATTTT
CASSLGLAGRTDTQYF
>.|TRBV6-5|once|TRBJ1-1
TGTGCCAGCAGTTCCGGTAGAGCGGCGAACACTGAAGCTTTCTTT
CASSSGRAANTEAFF
>.|TRBV10-3|.|TRBJ1-1
TGTGCCACCGGAGGGGGGGGAATGAACACTGAAGCTTTCTTT
CATGGGGMNTEAFF
>.|TRBV7-2|.|TRBJ1-1
TGTGCCAGCAGCTTAGCGGGGAGTGGGGACATCGACACTGAAGCTTTCTTT
CASSLAGSGDIDTEAFF
>TRBD1|TRBV27|.|TRBJ1-5
TGTGCCAGCAGTTCCGGGACAGGGAGGGGTCAGCCCCAGCATTTT
CASSSGTGRGQPQHF
>.|TRBV29-1|few|TRBJ2-1
TGCAGCGTTGACGGGGGGCCACACAATGAGCAGTTCTTC
CSVDGGPHNEQFF
>.|TRBV12-3/TRBV12-4|.|TRBJ2-7
TGTGCCAGCAGTCTCACCCCCGGGACAATTGCGTACTTC
CASSLTPGTIAYF
>TRBD1|TRBV7-2|.|TRBJ2-4
TGTGCCAGCAGCTTAGTAAGGGGGCCGGGACAGGATCCATCTAAGTACTTC
CASSLVRGPGQDPSKYF
>.|TRBV7-3|.|TRBJ1-1
TGTGCCAGCAGCTCCAACCTGGGGGGAACTGAAGCTTTCTTT
CASSSNLGGTEAFF
>.|TRBV7-3|many|TRBJ1-1
TGTGCCAGCAGCCCCGCGGGAGGGCTGAACACTGAAGCTTTCTTT
CASSPAGGLNTEAFF
>.|TRBV11-2|.|TRBJ1-6
TGTGCCAGCAGCTCACAGGGTCTAGGGAATTCACCCCTCCACTTT
CASSSQGLGNSPLHF
>.|TRBV20-1|.|TRBJ1-1
TGCAGTGCTAGACGGAACACTGAAGCTTTCTTT
CSARRNTEAFF
>TRBD2|TRBV20-1|.|TRBJ2-3
TGCAGTGCTAGTCCTGGACTAGCGGGGGGGGCTAGCACAGATACGCAGTATTTT
CSASPGLAGGASTDTQYF
>TRBD1|TRBV6-2/TRBV6-3|.|TRBJ2-6
TGTGCCAGCAGTTACCACAGGGGGCAGGGTGGGGCCAACGTCCTGACTTTC
CASSYHRGQGGANVLTF
>.|TRBV30|.|TRBJ1-4
TGTGCCTGGAGTCCTCCGTCCTCGACTAATGAAAAACTGTTTTTT
CAWSPPSSTNEKLFF
>TRBD2|TRBV7-2|.|TRBJ2-3
TGTGCCAGCAGCCCTCCGGGTAGCGGGGGGGCAATAGATACGCAGTATTTT
CASSPPGSGGAIDTQYF
>.|TRBV29-1|.|TRBJ1-3
TGCAGCGTTGTAGCCTCTGGAAACACCATATATTTT
CSVVASGNTIYF
>TRBD1|TRBV5-1|.|TRBJ1-2
TGCGCCAGCAGCCTAATCACCGGGACAGGGGCTGGCTACACCTTC
CASSLITGTGAGYTF
>.|TRBV19|.|TRBJ2-5
TGTGCCAGTAGCCCCGGTCGTAGATTGGAGACCCAGTACTTC
CASSPGRRLETQYF
>.|TRBV7-2|once|TRBJ2-1
TGTGCCAGCAGCTCATCCCCCGGGTCCTACAATGAGCAGTTCTTC
CASSSSPGSYNEQFF
>.|TRBV19|.|TRBJ1-5
TGTGCCTCGGGGGGTCAGCCCCAGCATTTT
CASGGQPQHF
>TRBD2|TRBV3-1/TRBV3-2|.|TRBJ2-5
TGTGCCAGCAGCCAAGAAACTCCTAGCGGGGGGGACCAAGAGACCCAGTACTTC
CASSQETPSGGDQETQYF
>.|TRBV4-1|.|TRBJ2-2
TGCGCCAGCAGCCACTACGACAGCAACACCGGGGAGCTGTTTTTT
CASSHYDSNTGELFF
>TRBD1|TRBV29-1|.|TRBJ1-4
TGCAGCGCAGGGCCACAGGGGTCTAATGAAAAACTGTTTTTT
CSAGPQGSNEKLFF
>.|TRBV4-3|once|TRBJ1-2
TGCGCCAGCAGCCAAGAAACCGGACTTCTCTCACCCTCCCTCACCTTC
CASSQETGLLSPSLTF
>.|TRBV9|.|TRBJ1-5
TGTGCCAGCAGCGTAGGAGAGGGAGGCAATCAGCCCCAGCATTTT
CASSVGEGGNQPQHF
>TRBD1|TRBV6-5|.|TRBJ2-1
TGTGCCAGCAGCCCGACAGGGGCCTCCTACAATGAGCAGTTCTTC
CASSPTGASYNEQFF
>.|TRBV5-1|.|TRBJ1-2
TGCGCCAGCAGCTTACAGGGTTATGGCTACACCTTC
CASSLQGYGYTF
>TRBD2|TRBV19|few|TRBJ2-3
TGTGCCAGTAGGCGGGCCTCGCGGGGGTTAGGGGATACGCAGTATTTT
CASRRASRGLGDTQYF
>TRBD2|TRBV4-3|.|TRBJ2-7
TGCGCCAGCAGCCAAGCTGCGGGGGGATCGGCTGTCTACGAGCAGTACTTC
CASSQAAGGSAVYEQYF
>.|TRBV9|.|TRBJ1-1
TGTGCCAGCAGCGTAGCTGGAGCCAGGGCTGAAGCTTTCTTT
CASSVAGARAEAFF
>TRBD2|TRBV19|.|TRBJ2-1
TGTGCCAGTAGTCTAGCGGGGTTAGATGAGCAGTTCTTC
CASSLAGLDEQFF
>.|TRBV6-2/TRBV6-3|.|TRBJ2-5
TGTGCCAGCAGTCCGACTGGCGAGACCCAGTACTTC
CASSPTGETQYF
>.|TRBV6-2/TRBV6-3|.|TRBJ1-5
TGTGCCAGCAGTCCCAGTGCGGGCAATCAGCCCCAGCATTTT
CASSPSAGNQPQHF
>.|TRBV28|.|TRBJ1-5
TGTGCCAGCAGGGGGGCGAGCAATCAGCCCCAGCATTTT
CASRGASNQPQHF
>.|TRBV11-2|.|TRBJ1-4
TGTGCCAGCAGCTTAGCCTCAGGGTTAGTTGAAAAACTGTTTTTT
CASSLASGLVEKLFF
>TRBD1|TRBV27|few|TRBJ2-7
TGTGCCAGCACCCCAGACAGGGTAAACTCCTACGAGCAGTACTTC
CASTPDRVNSYEQYF
>.|TRBV15|.|TRBJ1-5
TGTGCCACCATCAAGGGGTTCGGACAGCCCCAGCATTTT
CATIKGFGQPQHF
>TRBD2|TRBV3-1/TRBV3-2|.|TRBJ2-3
TGTGCCAGCAGCCGCCTTACCGGGACTACGTCTAGCACAGATACGCAGTATTTT
CASSRLTGTTSSTDTQYF
>.|TRBV6-6|.|TRBJ1-1
TGTGCCAGCAGTTACGAGGTAGGCTCTGAAGCTTTCTTT
CASSYEVGSEAFF
>.|TRBV7-2|.|TRBJ1-1
TGTGCCAGCAGCCTCCAGGCGACGAACACTGAAGCTTTCTTT
CASSLQATNTEAFF
>TRBD2|TRBV19|once|TRBJ2-3
TGTGCCAGTAGTATCGGGGGGTCCCAGGGCACAGATACGCAGTATTTT
CASSIGGSQGTDTQYF
>.|TRBV30|.|TRBJ1-5
TGTGCCTGGAGTGTACAGGACCTAAACAATCAGCCCCAGCATTTT
CAWSVQDLNNQPQHF
>.|TRBV11-2|.|TRBJ2-1
TGTGCCAGCAGCTTAGAGGGGCCCTACAATGAGCAGTTCTTC
CASSLEGPYNEQFF
>.|TRBV12-3/TRBV12-4|.|TRBJ1-1
TGTGCCAGCAGTCGTTCGGTGGACACTGAAGCTTTCTTT
CASSRSVDTEAFF
>.|TRBV19|.|TRBJ1-5
TGTGCCAGTAGTCCACTAGTTGACGCCGCCAAACGGGGTCAGCCCCAGCATTTT
CASSPLVDAAKRGQPQHF
>TRBD2|TRBV13|.|TRBJ2-7
TGTGCCAGCAGCCCGCGGGGGGACTCCTACGAGCAGTACTTC
CASSPRGDSYEQYF
>TRBD1|TRBV7-8|once|TRBJ2-7
TGTGCCAGCAGCTTGGCAGGGACAGCCGCATACGAGCAGTACTTC
CASSLAGTAAYEQYF